Detailed here is one T cell receptor beta chain. Its antigen remains unknown. At one end, the junction sequence differs from germline, possibly due to a read error. This CDR3 is built from 13 residues. Germline V CDR1 and CDR2: MGHRA, YSYEKL. The study isolated at least 6 million PBMCs from each sample. At least 5.5 micrograms of total RNA were extracted per sample. It was with a sample-barcoded 5' primer and a J-beta primer mix that a second PCR of roughly 7 to 12 cycles was run. TCRdb recomputed calls from the 5' RACE reads with MiXCR, one row per CDR3 protein. Of approximately 830,000 distinct CDR3 sequences listed, 55% to 65% are singletons. This sample was taken from a study of blood T cells in healthy people across ages. Broader study findings: Changes seen in expanded clonotypes were possibly confounded by donor CMV status left unknown. A roughly linear fall in TCR beta diversity per million T cells was seen with increasing age.

The sequenced sample consisted of blood. This clonotype was sampled from a man aged 25-40 years in good health. The genes are TRBV4-1 and TRBJ2-4; D not resolved. Gene TRBJ2-5 matches the end of the DNA better, so the J call may be wrong. The CDR3 here is CAGSQEGPETQYF. The DNA for the CDR3 is TGCGCCGGCAGCCAAGAAGGTCCGGAGACCCAGTACTTC.